This entry concerns a single TCR beta chain. The antigen is undetermined. This sample's time point: newly diagnosed GD, antithyroid drugs for less than 3 months. RNA extracted from PBMCs served as the sequencing template. Building the TCR beta libraries relied on iRepertoire HTBI primers, and CDR3 regions underwent Arm-PCR. Under the authors' procedure: Spanning all samples, the identified segments comprised about 62 TRBV and around 15 TRBJ. TCRdb passed the multiplex PCR reads through MiXCR, listing each CDR3 protein once. The V and J calls were not made by the authors but by TCRdb's processing. The sample consists of approximately 360,000 distinct CDR3 sequences, approximately 10% of them appearing once. Looked up from germline, CDR1 is MGHRA and CDR2 is YSYEKL. With 3 bases removed from V and 9 bases from J, the gap between germline ends came to 15 bases. CDR3 length: 14 amino acids. These data originate in a study of regulatory T cells in long-lasting Graves disease.

Regarding the study as a whole: Samples came from peripheral blood alone, without thyroid tissue.

This sample also appeared in a second study, on T cells in Graves' hyperthyroidism and ophthalmopathy. As reported in that work: The HTBI primer set was used in a first-round RT-PCR of the TCR CDR3. The authors' 13 V-J model separated ophthalmopathy from stable hyperthyroidism.

The sample consisted of peripheral blood mononuclear cells (PBMCs), taken at new diagnosis, from a patient treated with antithyroid drugs. This receptor was identified in a woman between 18 and 30 years old with Graves disease. The chain joins TRBV4-1 to TRBJ2-4, with D possibly being TRBD1 or TRBD2 (5 bases each). CDR3 bases: TGCGCCAGCAGCCAGGCTATTGGGGCGGGCATTCAGTACTTC. Protein: CASSQAIGAGIQYF.